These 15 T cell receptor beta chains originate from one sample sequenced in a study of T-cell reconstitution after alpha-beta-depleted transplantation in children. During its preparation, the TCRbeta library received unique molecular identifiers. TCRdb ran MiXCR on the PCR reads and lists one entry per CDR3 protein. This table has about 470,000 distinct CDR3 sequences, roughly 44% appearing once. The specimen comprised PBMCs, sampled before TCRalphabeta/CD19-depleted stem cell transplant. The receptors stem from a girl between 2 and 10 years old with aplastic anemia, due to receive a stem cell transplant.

DNA for the CDR3: TGTGCCAGCAGCTTCGGACGGGGGGCCTATGGAAACACCATATATTTT. The encoded protein is CASSFGRGAYGNTIYF. V and J are TRBV7-6 and TRBJ1-3; maybe TRBD1 (6 bases). The germline gives CDR1 SGHVS, CDR2 FNYEAQ. The CDR3 sequence is 16 residues long. V was clipped by 3 bases and J by 3 bases, with 15 bases between them.

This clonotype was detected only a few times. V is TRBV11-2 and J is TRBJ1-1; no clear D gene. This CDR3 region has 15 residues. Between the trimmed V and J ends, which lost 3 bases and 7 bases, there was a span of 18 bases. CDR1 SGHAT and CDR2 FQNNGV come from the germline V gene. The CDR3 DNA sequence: TGTGCCAGCAGCTTCCCGACGATGGGTTTTCATGAAGCTTTCTTT. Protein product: CASSFPTMGFHEAFF.

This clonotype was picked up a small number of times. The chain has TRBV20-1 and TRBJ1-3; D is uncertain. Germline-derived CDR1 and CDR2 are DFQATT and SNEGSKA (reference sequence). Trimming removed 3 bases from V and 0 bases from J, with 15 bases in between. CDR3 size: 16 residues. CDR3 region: CSASPIHGLSGNTIYF. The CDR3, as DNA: TGCAGTGCTAGCCCTATACACGGCCTCTCTGGAAACACCATATATTTT.

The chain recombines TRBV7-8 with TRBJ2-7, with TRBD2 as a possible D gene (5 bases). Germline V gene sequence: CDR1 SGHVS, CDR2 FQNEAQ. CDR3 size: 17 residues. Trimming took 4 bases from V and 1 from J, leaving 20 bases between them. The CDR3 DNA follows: TGTGCCAGCAGCTCTCGTCCGGGGTTGAGCCCTTCCTACGAGCAGTACTTC. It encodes CASSSRPGLSPSYEQYF.

The CDR3 spells CASTKSMGLAGGFDEQFF. The CDR3 DNA reads as TGTGCCAGCACCAAATCTATGGGACTAGCGGGAGGATTCGATGAGCAGTTCTTC. This rearrangement joins TRBV6-1 to TRBJ2-1, with 15 bases lining up with TRBD2. Unmatched junction bases numbered 15, after V lost 7 bases and J lost 8 bases. The CDR3 is 18 amino acids. Germline V lookup: CDR1 MNHNS, CDR2 SASEGT.

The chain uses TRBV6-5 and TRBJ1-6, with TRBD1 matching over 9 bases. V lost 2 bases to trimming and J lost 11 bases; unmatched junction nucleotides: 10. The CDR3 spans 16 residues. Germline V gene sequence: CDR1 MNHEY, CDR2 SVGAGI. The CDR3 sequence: CASSYMQGTGYAPLHF. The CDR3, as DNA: TGTGCCAGCAGTTACATGCAAGGGACAGGGTATGCACCCCTCCACTTT.

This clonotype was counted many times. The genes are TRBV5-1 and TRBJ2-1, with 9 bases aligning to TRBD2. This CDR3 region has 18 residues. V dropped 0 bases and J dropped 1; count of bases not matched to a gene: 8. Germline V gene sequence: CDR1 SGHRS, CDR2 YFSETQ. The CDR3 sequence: CASSLGPLAGESYNEQFF. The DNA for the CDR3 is TGCGCCAGCAGCTTGGGGCCCTTAGCGGGAGAATCCTACAATGAGCAGTTCTTC.

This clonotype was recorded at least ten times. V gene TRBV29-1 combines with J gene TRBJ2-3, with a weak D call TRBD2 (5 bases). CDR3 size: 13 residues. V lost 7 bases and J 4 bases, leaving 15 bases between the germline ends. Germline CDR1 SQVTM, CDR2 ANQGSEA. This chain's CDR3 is CSAWTLNSDTQYF. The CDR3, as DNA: TGCAGCGCCTGGACTTTAAATTCAGATACGCAGTATTTT.

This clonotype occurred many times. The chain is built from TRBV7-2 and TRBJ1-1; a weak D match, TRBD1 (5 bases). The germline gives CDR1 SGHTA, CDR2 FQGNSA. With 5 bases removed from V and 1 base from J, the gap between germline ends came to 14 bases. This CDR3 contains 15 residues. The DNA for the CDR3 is TGTGCCAGCAGCAAAGGTGGGGCGGGGAACACTGAAGCTTTCTTT. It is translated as CASSKGGAGNTEAFF.

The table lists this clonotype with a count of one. The CDR3 region has the DNA TGTGCCAGCAGCTTAAGGAGTTGGGGACAGGGAAACTATGGCTACACCTTC. This encodes CASSLRSWGQGNYGYTF. V is TRBV7-8 and J is TRBJ1-2; 9 nucleotides line up with TRBD1. This CDR3 has 17 amino acids. After removal of 2 bases from V and 2 bases from J, the junction contained 9 bases not matched to a gene. The germline V gene has CDR1 SGHVS and CDR2 FQNEAQ.

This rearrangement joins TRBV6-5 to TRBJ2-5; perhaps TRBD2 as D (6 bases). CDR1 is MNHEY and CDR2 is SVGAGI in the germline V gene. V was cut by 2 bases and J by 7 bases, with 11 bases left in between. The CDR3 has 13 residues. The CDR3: CASSYPGSGTQYF. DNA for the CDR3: TGTGCCAGCAGTTACCCCGGGAGCGGGACCCAGTACTTC.

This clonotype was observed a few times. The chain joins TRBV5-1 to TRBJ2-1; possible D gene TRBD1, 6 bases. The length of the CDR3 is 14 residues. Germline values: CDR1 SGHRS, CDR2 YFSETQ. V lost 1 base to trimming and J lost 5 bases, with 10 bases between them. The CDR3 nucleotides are TGCGCCAGCAGCTTGACCACAGGGAACAATGAGCAGTTCTTC. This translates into CASSLTTGNNEQFF.

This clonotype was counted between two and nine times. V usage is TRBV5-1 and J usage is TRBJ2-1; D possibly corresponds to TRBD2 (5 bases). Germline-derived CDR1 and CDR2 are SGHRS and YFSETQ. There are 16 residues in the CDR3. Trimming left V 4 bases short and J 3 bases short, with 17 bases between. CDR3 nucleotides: TGCGCCAGCAGCCCCCGTAGCGCCAATCTCTACAATGAGCAGTTCTTC. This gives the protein CASSPRSANLYNEQFF.

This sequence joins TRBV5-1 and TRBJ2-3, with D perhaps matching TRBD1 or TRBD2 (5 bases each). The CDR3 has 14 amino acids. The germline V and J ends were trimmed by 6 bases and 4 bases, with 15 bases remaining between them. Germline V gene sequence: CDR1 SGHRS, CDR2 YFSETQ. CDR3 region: CASTPRGGSDTQYF. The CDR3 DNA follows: TGCGCCAGCACTCCCCGTGGGGGTTCAGATACGCAGTATTTT.

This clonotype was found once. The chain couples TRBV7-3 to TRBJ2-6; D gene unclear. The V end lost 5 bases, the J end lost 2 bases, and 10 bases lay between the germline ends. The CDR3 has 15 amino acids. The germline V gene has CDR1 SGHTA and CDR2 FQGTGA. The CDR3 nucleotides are TGTGCCAGCAGCCCAGAGGCGGCTGGGGCCAACGTCCTGACTTTC. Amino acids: CASSPEAAGANVLTF.